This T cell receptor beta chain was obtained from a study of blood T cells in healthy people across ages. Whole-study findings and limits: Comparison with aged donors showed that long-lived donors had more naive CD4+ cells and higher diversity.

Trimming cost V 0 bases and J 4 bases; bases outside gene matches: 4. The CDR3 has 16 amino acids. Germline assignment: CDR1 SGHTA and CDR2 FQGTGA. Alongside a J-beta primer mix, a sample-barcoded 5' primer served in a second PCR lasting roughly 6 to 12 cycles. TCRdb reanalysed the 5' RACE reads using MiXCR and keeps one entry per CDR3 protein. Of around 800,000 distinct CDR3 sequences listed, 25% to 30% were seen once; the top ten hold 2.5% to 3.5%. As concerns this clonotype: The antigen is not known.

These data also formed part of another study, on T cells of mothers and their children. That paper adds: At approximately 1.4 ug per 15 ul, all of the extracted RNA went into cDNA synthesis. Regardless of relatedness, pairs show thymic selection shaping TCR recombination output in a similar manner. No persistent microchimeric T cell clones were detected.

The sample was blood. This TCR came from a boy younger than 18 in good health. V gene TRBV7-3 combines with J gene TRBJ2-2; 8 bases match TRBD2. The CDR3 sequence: CASSLTLGGVTGELFF. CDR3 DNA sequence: TGTGCCAGCAGCTTAACCCTCGGGGGGGTCACCGGGGAGCTGTTTTTT.